A single sample is the source of the 27 T cell receptor beta chains below, sequenced in a study of Graves' ophthalmopathy and Graves' hyperthyroidism. Amplification of the TCR beta CDR3 regions used RNA transcripts (as template). RT-PCR with HTBI primers came first, then second-round multiplex PCR. TCRdb processed the multiplex PCR reads anew with MiXCR; each CDR3 protein has one entry. Here the sample spans 150,000 to 200,000 distinct CDR3 sequences, roughly two fifths being singletons. Material for sequencing was peripheral blood. The receptors stem from a man aged 25-45 years with Graves' ophthalmopathy.

The chain joins TRBV20-1 to TRBJ1-1, with 11 bases fitting TRBD1. The CDR3 has 12 amino acids. Germline V gives CDR1 DFQATT, CDR2 SNEGSKA (reference sequence). CDR3 amino acids: CRVGTGGTEAFF. As DNA, the CDR3 is TGCAGGGTCGGGACAGGGGGCACTGAAGCTTTCTTT.

The chain joins TRBV20-1 to TRBJ2-5; 8 bases line up with TRBD1. J was trimmed by 5 bases and V by 1 base; bases with no gene match: 18. Germline CDR1 and CDR2: DFQATT and SNEGSKA (reference sequence). This CDR3 has 18 amino acids. The CDR3 sequence: CSARGGGLTGQVWETQYF. CDR3 DNA: TGCAGTGCTAGAGGAGGGGGCCTGACGGGACAGGTTTGGGAGACCCAGTACTTC.

This clonotype was counted ten times or more. The chain links TRBV27 to TRBJ1-2; the D gene is possibly TRBD1 (5 bases). Germline CDR1 is MNHEY and CDR2 is SMNVEV (reference sequence). The CDR3 contains 15 residues. The germline V and J ends were trimmed by 7 bases and 8 bases, with 23 bases remaining between them. The CDR3 DNA follows: TGTGCCAGCACCGATTGGGGCCGGACATCTAGGGGCTACACCTTC. This sequence encodes CASTDWGRTSRGYTF.

The table lists this clonotype with a few counts. The gene calls are TRBV7-2 and TRBJ1-5; possibly TRBD1 for D (5 bases). V shed 5 bases and J shed 2 bases, with 13 bases lying between them. The CDR3 is made up of 15 amino acids. From germline, CDR1 is SGHTA and CDR2 FQGNSA. In DNA form, the CDR3 reads TGTGCCAGCAGCAAACGGACACAGGGCAATCAGCCCCAGCATTTT. Protein sequence: CASSKRTQGNQPQHF.

This chain uses TRBV28 with TRBJ1-2; a weak D match, TRBD1 (6 bases). The CDR3 is made up of 15 amino acids. Germline V lookup: CDR1 MDHEN, CDR2 SYDVKM. V was shortened by 4 bases and J by 4 bases, with 16 bases between the two germline ends. In DNA form, the CDR3 reads TGTGCCAGCAGTTCTACCTTATCAGGGGCCTATGGCTACACCTTC. Translated: CASSSTLSGAYGYTF.

At least ten counts were recorded for this clonotype. The chain uses TRBV27 and TRBJ1-1, with D tentatively TRBD1 (6 bases). V was trimmed by 3 bases and J by 4 bases, leaving 9 bases between them. Germline CDR1 MNHEY, CDR2 SMNVEV (reference sequence). CDR3 length: 13 amino acids. The CDR3 DNA reads as TGTGCCAGCAGTTTGGGGGGGCCCACTGAAGCTTTCTTT. Amino acid sequence: CASSLGGPTEAFF.

Here the CDR3 DNA reads TGTGCCAGCAGTTTATCTCTTGGGGGAATACGGAGGGAGCAGTACTTC. Its protein product is CASSLSLGGIRREQYF. V is TRBV27 and J is TRBJ2-7; possibly TRBD1 or TRBD2 for D (5 bases each). Germline CDR1 reads MNHEY; CDR2 reads SMNVEV (reference sequence). The V end was cut by 0 bases, the J end by 7 bases, with 19 bases between. This CDR3 comprises 16 residues.

At least ten counts were recorded for this clonotype. The V and J genes are TRBV7-2 and TRBJ2-5; D possibly corresponds to TRBD1 (5 bases). The V gene lost 5 bases and the J gene lost 5 bases, with 12 bases spanning the gap. Germline CDR1 SGHTA, CDR2 FQGNSA. The CDR3 totals 13 residues. The CDR3 loop is CASSPRGGETQYF. In nucleotides, the CDR3 is TGTGCCAGCAGCCCTAGGGGTGGCGAGACCCAGTACTTC. The full variable domain, in which reference TRBV7-2 and TRBJ2-5 provide the parts outside the CDR3, is GAGVSQSPSNKVTEKGKDVELRCDPISGHTALYWYRQSLGQGLEFLIYFQGNSAPDKSGLPSDRFSAERTGGSVSTLTIQRTQQEDSAVYLCASSPRGGETQYFGPGTRLLVL.

V is TRBV28 and J is TRBJ2-2, with D perhaps matching TRBD2 (6 bases). Germline V gene data show CDR1 as MDHEN and CDR2 as SYDVKM. The CDR3 is 15 residues long. The V end lost 6 bases, the J end lost 8 bases, and 19 bases lay between the germline ends. The CDR3: CASRSSTDYRGELFF. Here the CDR3 DNA reads TGTGCCAGCAGGTCCTCAACGGACTATAGGGGGGAGCTGTTTTTT.

The chain recombines TRBV11-2 with TRBJ2-7; 11 nucleotides align to TRBD1. Per the germline V gene, CDR1 is SGHAT and CDR2 is FQNNGV. Germline trimming cut 5 bases from V and 3 bases from J; bases unmatched to any gene: 12. This CDR3 has 17 amino acids. The CDR3 region has the DNA TGTGCCAGCAGCAGCCGCGTGGGACAGGGGGTGGTCTACGAGCAGTACTTC. This gives the protein CASSSRVGQGVVYEQYF.

The rearrangement joins TRBV28 to TRBJ1-2; TRBD1 might be the D (5 bases). CDR1 is MDHEN, CDR2 SYDVKM, per germline. The CDR3 length is 12 residues. The V and J ends lost 5 bases and 8 bases respectively, with 12 bases between them. The DNA for the CDR3 is TGTGCCAGCAGTCCCCAGGGTCGAGGCTACACCTTC. Its translation: CASSPQGRGYTF.

The V gene is TRBV27, the J gene TRBJ1-1; 8 nucleotides agree with TRBD1. There are 17 residues in the CDR3. V trimming: 1 base; J trimming: 10 bases; junction bases outside the gene matches: 17. Germline V lookup: CDR1 MNHEY, CDR2 SMNVEV (reference sequence). The CDR3 DNA is TGTGCCAGCAGTTTATACGGGGAGACAGGGGAACGTAGAGTAGCTTTCTTT. This gives the protein CASSLYGETGERRVAFF.

This clonotype was detected ten times or more. V gene TRBV11-2 combines with J gene TRBJ1-1; D is unclear. In germline, CDR1 is SGHAT, CDR2 FQNNGV. This CDR3 contains 13 residues. Trimming shortened V by 4 bases and J by 8 bases, and 14 bases separated the two germline ends. DNA for the CDR3: TGTGCCAGCAGCTCCGGACTCCGTGCCGAAGCTTTCTTT. It encodes CASSSGLRAEAFF.

This clonotype has at least ten counts. This rearrangement joins TRBV11-1 to TRBJ2-7; 9 nucleotides align to TRBD2. This CDR3 contains 17 residues. CDR1 and CDR2 (germline): SGHAT, FQDESV (reference sequence). After removal of 5 bases from V and 2 bases from J, the junction contained 13 bases not matched to a gene. The CDR3 DNA follows: TGTGCCAGCAGCCAGTCGGATCTAGCGGGATTTACCTACGAGCAGTACTTC. Translation gives CASSQSDLAGFTYEQYF.

In this sample, this clonotype turned up many times. The rearrangement joins TRBV7-9 to TRBJ2-7; D might be TRBD1 or TRBD2, each matching 6 bases. This CDR3 region has 16 residues. CDR1 SEHNR and CDR2 FQNEAQ come from the germline V gene (reference sequence). Trimming removed 1 base from V and 3 bases from J, with 16 bases in between. The DNA of the CDR3 is TGTGCCAGCAGCTTAGGGGAAGGAGGGGGAAACTACGAGCAGTACTTC. It specifies CASSLGEGGGNYEQYF.

The chain joins TRBV7-9 to TRBJ1-1; D uncertain. The length of the CDR3 is 13 residues. From germline, CDR1 is SEHNR and CDR2 FQNEAQ (reference sequence). V lost 4 bases and J 4 bases, leaving 10 bases between the germline ends. The CDR3 spells CASSSYFSTEAFF. The CDR3 DNA reads as TGTGCCAGCAGCTCTTACTTCAGCACTGAAGCTTTCTTT.

This clonotype was counted at least ten times. V usage is TRBV6-1 and J usage is TRBJ2-7; the D gene is possibly TRBD2 (8 bases). CDR3 length: 16 amino acids. Germline V CDR1 and CDR2: MNHNS, SASEGT. Trimming left V 8 bases short and J 0 bases short, with 20 bases between. The CDR3 coding sequence is TGTGCCAGCTACAGGGGAGGGACTAGACTCTCCTACGAGCAGTACTTC. Its protein product is CASYRGGTRLSYEQYF.

The V call is TRBV20-1, the J call TRBJ1-1; D is uncertain. V lost 0 bases and J lost 3, with 20 bases in between. This CDR3 is built from 17 residues. Germline CDR1 reads DFQATT; CDR2 reads SNEGSKA (reference sequence). The CDR3 region is CSARDPIWSDLDTEAFF. As DNA, the CDR3 is TGCAGTGCTAGAGATCCCATTTGGTCCGACCTGGACACTGAAGCTTTCTTT.

The CDR3 region has the DNA TGCAGTGCTAAGGACAAGAACTATGGCTACACCTTC. It codes for CSAKDKNYGYTF. The genes are TRBV20-1 and TRBJ1-2, with D maybe TRBD1 (5 bases). V was trimmed by 4 bases and J by 2 bases, leaving 8 bases between them. The CDR3 contains 12 residues. Germline CDR1 and CDR2: DFQATT and SNEGSKA (reference sequence).

This clonotype was picked up many times. V is TRBV6-1 and J is TRBJ2-5, with 8 positions matching TRBD1. The V gene's germline CDR1 is MNHNS and CDR2 SASEGT. CDR3 length: 12 residues. V gave up 8 bases and J gave up 1 base; unmatched junction bases: 0. The CDR3 DNA reads TGTGCCAGCGGGACAGGCCAAGAGACCCAGTACTTC. Its translation: CASGTGQETQYF.

This clonotype occurred many times. This rearrangement joins TRBV18 to TRBJ2-7; 8 bases line up with TRBD1. The V gene's germline CDR1 is KGHSH and CDR2 LQKENI. The CDR3 runs to 15 residues. After removal of 0 bases from V and 6 bases from J, the junction contained 7 bases not matched to a gene. The CDR3 bases are TGTGCCAGCTCACCACCTGGGACAGGCGCTATCGAGCAGTACTTC. This gives the protein CASSPPGTGAIEQYF.

In this sample, this clonotype turned up many times. The gene calls are TRBV6-2 or TRBV6-3 and TRBJ2-7, with D possibly being TRBD2 (6 bases). This CDR3 region has 15 residues. The V gene lost 1 base and the J gene lost 2 bases, with 12 bases spanning the gap. Germline CDR1 MNHEY, CDR2 SVGEGT. CDR3 bases: TGTGCCAGCAGTTACTTGGGGGGAACAACCTACGAGCAGTACTTC. Its protein is CASSYLGGTTYEQYF.

This clonotype was picked up many times. V is TRBV12-3 or TRBV12-4 and J is TRBJ1-2; no reliable D call. This CDR3 has 15 amino acids. V was cut by 5 bases and J by 3 bases, with 16 bases left in between. The CDR3 protein is CASSLLGSGDYGYTF. The CDR3 nucleotides are TGTGCCAGCAGTCTCCTGGGAAGTGGCGACTATGGCTACACCTTC.

This clonotype was counted between two and nine times. The chain is built from TRBV7-3 and TRBJ1-5; D call uncertain. Germline-derived CDR1 and CDR2 are SGHTA and FQGTGA. V lost 9 bases to trimming and J lost 5 bases, with 11 bases between them. The CDR3 is 12 residues long. CDR3 bases: TGTGCCAGAAGACCAACGGATCAGCCCCAGCATTTT. It specifies CARRPTDQPQHF.

J is TRBJ2-7 and V is TRBV7-2, with a possible D match to TRBD1 (6 bases). Germline CDR1 and CDR2: SGHTA and FQGNSA. Trimming removed 1 base from V and 9 bases from J, with 13 bases in between. This CDR3 comprises 13 residues. The CDR3 nucleotides are TGTGCCAGCAGCTTAGACTCACAGGGCGTGCAGTACTTC. Translating gives CASSLDSQGVQYF.

This clonotype has ten or more counts. This chain uses TRBV6-5 with TRBJ2-5, with D possibly being TRBD1 (6 bases). The CDR3 is 13 amino acids. The V end lost 4 bases, the J end lost 5 bases, and 11 bases lay between the germline ends. Germline values: CDR1 MNHEY, CDR2 SVGAGI. The CDR3 DNA follows: TGTGCCAGCAGTTCCACAGGGTTGGAGACCCAGTACTTC. Translation gives CASSSTGLETQYF.

The chain combines TRBV7-2 with TRBJ2-7; D may be TRBD1 or TRBD2 (5 bases each). Trimming removed 6 bases at V and 6 bases at J, with 21 bases between. The CDR3 is 15 residues long. Germline CDR1 and CDR2: SGHTA and FQGNSA. The CDR3 region is CASRPARGRFGEQYF. CDR3 nucleotides: TGTGCCAGCAGGCCCGCCCGGGGACGATTCGGCGAGCAGTACTTC.